Listed below are T cell receptor beta chains from one sample, sequenced in a study of shared clonotypes between healthy human individuals. Generated by immunoSEQ multiplex PCR, the TCRdb table keeps only in-frame clones and is missing some. The table shows under 200,000 clones, with 85% to 95% occurring only once. Material: naive CD4+ T cells sorted from blood. Receptor source: a woman aged 25 to 39 in good health. Each CDR3 is given with its conserved first and last residue. The order of the fields is clone size, V gene, J gene, D gene, CDR3 DNA, CDR3 protein. A D gene is named only where the DNA matches it firmly. A row's size may be missing; if present it is once, few, many or a size class.

.,TRBV28,TRBJ2-3,.,TGTGCCAGCAGTAGGGAGGCAGATACGCAGTATTTT,CASSREADTQYF
.,TRBV5-4,TRBJ2-5,TRBD2,TGTGCCAGCAGCTCACTAGCGGGCAAAAAAGAGACCCAGTACTTC,CASSSLAGKKETQYF
.,TRBV11-3,TRBJ2-7,.,TGTGCCAGCAGCTTAGGGCCCCAATACGAGCAGTACTTC,CASSLGPQYEQYF
.,TRBV2,TRBJ2-5,.,TGTGCCAGCACCAACCCAGACTACAAAGAGACCCAGTACTTC,CASTNPDYKETQYF
.,TRBV27,TRBJ1-2,.,TGTGCCAGCAGTTTATCGAGGGGGGTCTATGGCTACACCTTC,CASSLSRGVYGYTF
.,TRBV28,TRBJ1-1,TRBD1,TGTGCCAGCAGTCCTATGACAGGGCCGAACACTGAAGCTTTCTTT,CASSPMTGPNTEAFF
.,TRBV29-1,TRBJ2-7,TRBD2,TGCAGCGTTAGGACTAGCGGGAGCTACGAGCAGTACTTC,CSVRTSGSYEQYF
.,TRBV19,TRBJ2-2,.,TGTGCCAGTAGACCTGGGGGGACCGGGGAGCTGTTTTTT,CASRPGGTGELFF
.,TRBV18,TRBJ2-1,.,TGTGCCAGCTCACCACCGTCAGCAAGCTACAATGAGCAGTTCTTC,CASSPPSASYNEQFF
.,TRBV5-1,TRBJ1-4,.,TGCGCCAGCAGCTTCCGAGGGATCGGGGAAAAACTGTTTTTT,CASSFRGIGEKLFF
.,TRBV18,TRBJ1-4,.,TGTGCCAGCTCAGTCGCGGTGTCTAATGAAAAACTGTTTTTT,CASSVAVSNEKLFF
.,TRBV5-4,TRBJ2-2,TRBD1,TGTGCCAGCAGCCAGGGACAGCTGAACACCGGGGAGCTGTTTTTT,CASSQGQLNTGELFF
.,TRBV10-1,TRBJ1-2,.,TGCGCCAGCAGCCACAGGGCGAATGATGGCTACACCTTC,CASSHRANDGYTF
once,TRBV18,TRBJ1-6,.,TGTGCCAGCTCACCACTCGATCCAGGGACCTATAATTCACCCCTCCACTTT,CASSPLDPGTYNSPLHF
.,TRBV28,TRBJ1-1,.,TGTGCCAGCAGTTTATTGGGCAGGAAGAACACTGAAGCTTTCTTT,CASSLLGRKNTEAFF
.,TRBV10-3,TRBJ2-3,.,TGTGCCATCAGTGACGTGGGACACACAGATACGCAGTATTTT,CAISDVGHTDTQYF
.,TRBV18,TRBJ2-7,TRBD2,TGTGCCAGCTCACCGTCTGCAATTGGGACTAGCGGGAGTTTCGAGCAGTACTTC,CASSPSAIGTSGSFEQYF
.,TRBV10-3,TRBJ1-2,TRBD1,TGTGCCATCAGAGACGGGACAGGGGGGATTGAGGGCTACACCTTC,CAIRDGTGGIEGYTF
.,TRBV28,TRBJ1-2,.,TGTGCCAGCGGGGGCAAGGCCTGGGGCTATGGCTACACCTTC,CASGGKAWGYGYTF
once,TRBV5-4,TRBJ2-3,TRBD2,TGTGCCAGCAGCACCAGACTAGCGGGAGGCACAGATACGCAGTATTTT,CASSTRLAGGTDTQYF
.,TRBV30,TRBJ1-6,.,TGTGCCTGGAGTGTGACCCTTAATTCACCCCTCCACTTT,CAWSVTLNSPLHF